A selection of T cell receptor beta chains follows, all from one sample in a study of early T cells in non-severe SARS-CoV-2 infection. Using its own MiXCR run on the 5' RACE reads, TCRdb lists one record per CDR3 protein. The sample lists around 34,000 distinct CDR3 sequences, roughly 4.8% occurring once. What was sequenced was whole blood. The receptors here all came from an adult who was a healthcare worker with PCR-confirmed SARS-CoV-2 infection or an uninfected control (not recorded which). Each CDR3 is given with its conserved first and last residue. The order of the fields is D gene, clone size, CDR3 length, J gene, V gene, CDR3 DNA, CDR3 protein. The D gene is left open where the match is weak. A row's size may be missing; if present it is once, few, many or a size class.

D gene: TRBD1
clone size: few
CDR3 length: 14
J gene: TRBJ2-3
V gene: TRBV7-3
CDR3 DNA: TGTGCCAGCAGCTTGGGACAGTCTTCAGATACGCAGTATTTT
CDR3 protein: CASSLGQSSDTQYF

D gene: -
clone size: many
CDR3 length: 14
J gene: TRBJ2-3
V gene: TRBV12-3/TRBV12-4
CDR3 DNA: TGTGCCAGCAGTCGGGACCCGGGGGCAAATACGCAGTATTTT
CDR3 protein: CASSRDPGANTQYF

D gene: -
clone size: many
CDR3 length: 11
J gene: TRBJ2-5
V gene: TRBV20-1
CDR3 DNA: TGCAGTGCTAGGGGGGAAGAGACCCAGTACTTC
CDR3 protein: CSARGEETQYF

D gene: -
clone size: many
CDR3 length: 14
J gene: TRBJ1-5
V gene: TRBV3-1
CDR3 DNA: TGTGCCAGCAGCCAGGGTAGGATCATTCAGCCCCAGCATTTT
CDR3 protein: CASSQGRIIQPQHF

D gene: TRBD1
clone size: many
CDR3 length: 15
J gene: TRBJ1-1
V gene: TRBV7-6
CDR3 DNA: TGTGCCAGCAGGCTGGGGACAGGGTCGGAAACTGAAGCTTTCTTT
CDR3 protein: CASRLGTGSETEAFF

D gene: -
clone size: -
CDR3 length: 13
J gene: TRBJ2-7
V gene: TRBV3-1
CDR3 DNA: TGTGCCAGCAGCACGGCAGGAAACTACGAGCAGTACTTC
CDR3 protein: CASSTAGNYEQYF

D gene: -
clone size: few
CDR3 length: 13
J gene: TRBJ1-6
V gene: TRBV5-8
CDR3 DNA: TGTGCCAGCAGGAGCTCCTATAATTCACCCCTCCACTTT
CDR3 protein: CASRSSYNSPLHF

D gene: -
clone size: many
CDR3 length: 14
J gene: TRBJ2-5
V gene: TRBV7-6
CDR3 DNA: TGTGCCAGCAGCGAGTCTCCAGCACGAGAGACCCAGTACTTC
CDR3 protein: CASSESPARETQYF

D gene: -
clone size: few
CDR3 length: 14
J gene: TRBJ2-3
V gene: TRBV2
CDR3 DNA: TGTGCCAGCACCAAAAGACAGGACACAGATACGCAGTATTTT
CDR3 protein: CASTKRQDTDTQYF

D gene: -
clone size: many
CDR3 length: 12
J gene: TRBJ1-1
V gene: TRBV29-1
CDR3 DNA: TGCAGCGTTGAAGAAGGGAGGACTGAAGCTTTCTTT
CDR3 protein: CSVEEGRTEAFF

D gene: -
clone size: many
CDR3 length: 13
J gene: TRBJ2-1
V gene: TRBV30
CDR3 DNA: TGTGCCTGGAGTGAAGACCCCCGAAATGAGCAGTTCTTC
CDR3 protein: CAWSEDPRNEQFF

D gene: TRBD2
clone size: many
CDR3 length: 13
J gene: TRBJ2-1
V gene: TRBV12-5
CDR3 DNA: TGTGCTAGTCTCAGCGGGGGGGCGAATGAGCAGTTCTTC
CDR3 protein: CASLSGGANEQFF

D gene: TRBD2
clone size: many
CDR3 length: 15
J gene: TRBJ2-1
V gene: TRBV27
CDR3 DNA: TGTGCCAGCAGTGATCGACTAGCAGGGTCAAATGAGCAGTTCTTC
CDR3 protein: CASSDRLAGSNEQFF

D gene: -
clone size: many
CDR3 length: 16
J gene: TRBJ2-7
V gene: TRBV4-2
CDR3 DNA: TGTGCCAGCAGCCAAGGGTTAGGGCAGGGGGGCTACGAGCAGTACTTC
CDR3 protein: CASSQGLGQGGYEQYF

D gene: -
clone size: -
CDR3 length: 14
J gene: TRBJ2-7
V gene: TRBV9
CDR3 DNA: TGTGCCAGCAGCGTAGGCCCAGACTCCTACGAGCAGTACTTC
CDR3 protein: CASSVGPDSYEQYF

D gene: TRBD2
clone size: -
CDR3 length: 16
J gene: TRBJ2-1
V gene: TRBV20-1
CDR3 DNA: TGCAGTGCTTTCTCGGGGGAAGCGGGGGGTCCCAATGAGCAGTTCTTC
CDR3 protein: CSAFSGEAGGPNEQFF

D gene: -
clone size: many
CDR3 length: 14
J gene: TRBJ2-1
V gene: TRBV27
CDR3 DNA: TGTGCCAGCAGTCAGTTAGGGGGGAACAATGAGCAGTTCTTC
CDR3 protein: CASSQLGGNNEQFF

D gene: -
clone size: many
CDR3 length: 14
J gene: TRBJ2-3
V gene: TRBV28
CDR3 DNA: TGTGCCAGCAGTTCCCCAGCTGGCACAGATACGCAGTATTTT
CDR3 protein: CASSSPAGTDTQYF

D gene: -
clone size: few
CDR3 length: 13
J gene: TRBJ2-3
V gene: TRBV4-1
CDR3 DNA: TGCGCCAGCAGCCTTCCGGACTGGGATACGCAGTATTTT
CDR3 protein: CASSLPDWDTQYF

D gene: -
clone size: many
CDR3 length: 16
J gene: TRBJ1-6
V gene: TRBV9
CDR3 DNA: TGTGCCAGCAGCGCCCGTTCCGAGACAGCGAATTCACCCCTCCACTTT
CDR3 protein: CASSARSETANSPLHF

D gene: TRBD1
clone size: -
CDR3 length: 13
J gene: TRBJ1-3
V gene: TRBV5-1
CDR3 DNA: TGCGCCAGCAGCCCCGGACAGGGAGACACCATATATTTT
CDR3 protein: CASSPGQGDTIYF

D gene: TRBD1
clone size: many
CDR3 length: 14
J gene: TRBJ1-1
V gene: TRBV30
CDR3 DNA: TGTGCCTGGAGTGTACTCGGACAGGGCGCTGAAGCTTTCTTT
CDR3 protein: CAWSVLGQGAEAFF

D gene: -
clone size: many
CDR3 length: 13
J gene: TRBJ1-3
V gene: TRBV11-2
CDR3 DNA: TGTGCCAGCAGCCGGGAGCGCGGAAACACCATATATTTT
CDR3 protein: CASSRERGNTIYF

D gene: -
clone size: -
CDR3 length: 14
J gene: TRBJ2-3
V gene: TRBV2
CDR3 DNA: TGTGCCAGCAGGGAGGACGCTTCCACAGATACGCAGTATTTT
CDR3 protein: CASREDASTDTQYF

D gene: -
clone size: many
CDR3 length: 15
J gene: TRBJ1-3
V gene: TRBV13
CDR3 DNA: TGTGCCAGCAGGTCCCGAGAACTGGCTGGAAACACCATATATTTT
CDR3 protein: CASRSRELAGNTIYF

D gene: -
clone size: many
CDR3 length: 13
J gene: TRBJ1-6
V gene: TRBV12-3/TRBV12-4
CDR3 DNA: TGTGCCAGCACGCACGCGACGGATTCACCCCTCCACTTT
CDR3 protein: CASTHATDSPLHF

D gene: -
clone size: -
CDR3 length: 13
J gene: TRBJ1-1
V gene: TRBV7-9
CDR3 DNA: TGTGCCAGCAGCCCTGTCCAGACAGGTGAAGCTTTCTTT
CDR3 protein: CASSPVQTGEAFF

D gene: TRBD1
clone size: few
CDR3 length: 19
J gene: TRBJ1-3
V gene: TRBV3-1
CDR3 DNA: TGTGCCAGCAGCCAAGATCGACCCCAGGGACAGAGGACTGGAAACACCATATATTTT
CDR3 protein: CASSQDRPQGQRTGNTIYF

D gene: TRBD2
clone size: many
CDR3 length: 15
J gene: TRBJ2-7
V gene: TRBV29-1
CDR3 DNA: TGCAGCGCGGGGACTAGCGGGGGGGACCCCTACGAGCAGTACTTC
CDR3 protein: CSAGTSGGDPYEQYF

D gene: -
clone size: many
CDR3 length: 13
J gene: TRBJ1-1
V gene: TRBV20-1
CDR3 DNA: TGCAGTGCCCCGACAGAAGTGAACACTGAAGCTTTCTTT
CDR3 protein: CSAPTEVNTEAFF

D gene: -
clone size: few
CDR3 length: 14
J gene: TRBJ1-4
V gene: TRBV12-3/TRBV12-4
CDR3 DNA: TGTGCCAGCAGTTCTGGGGGGGGTAATGAAAAACTGTTTTTT
CDR3 protein: CASSSGGGNEKLFF

D gene: TRBD1
clone size: many
CDR3 length: 18
J gene: TRBJ1-1
V gene: TRBV4-1
CDR3 DNA: TGCGCCAGCAGCCATGAAAGGGGGCGAGGGACCATGAACACTGAAGCTTTCTTT
CDR3 protein: CASSHERGRGTMNTEAFF

D gene: -
clone size: many
CDR3 length: 15
J gene: TRBJ2-1
V gene: TRBV6-4
CDR3 DNA: TGTGCCAGCAGTGACACGGGGCAATCCTACAATGAGCAGTTCTTC
CDR3 protein: CASSDTGQSYNEQFF